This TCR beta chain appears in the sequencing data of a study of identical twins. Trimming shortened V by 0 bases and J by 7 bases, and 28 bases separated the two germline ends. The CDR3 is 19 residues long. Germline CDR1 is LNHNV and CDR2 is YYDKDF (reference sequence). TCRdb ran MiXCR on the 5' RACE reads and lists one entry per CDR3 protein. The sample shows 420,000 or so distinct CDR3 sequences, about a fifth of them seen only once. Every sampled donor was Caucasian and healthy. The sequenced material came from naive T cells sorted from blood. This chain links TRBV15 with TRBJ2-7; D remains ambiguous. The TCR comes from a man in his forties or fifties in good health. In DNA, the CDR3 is TGTGCCACCAGCAGAGATTCCGGTGGTAGAAGTGCTCTCCCGAAAGAGCAGTACTTC. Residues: CATSRDSGGRSALPKEQYF.